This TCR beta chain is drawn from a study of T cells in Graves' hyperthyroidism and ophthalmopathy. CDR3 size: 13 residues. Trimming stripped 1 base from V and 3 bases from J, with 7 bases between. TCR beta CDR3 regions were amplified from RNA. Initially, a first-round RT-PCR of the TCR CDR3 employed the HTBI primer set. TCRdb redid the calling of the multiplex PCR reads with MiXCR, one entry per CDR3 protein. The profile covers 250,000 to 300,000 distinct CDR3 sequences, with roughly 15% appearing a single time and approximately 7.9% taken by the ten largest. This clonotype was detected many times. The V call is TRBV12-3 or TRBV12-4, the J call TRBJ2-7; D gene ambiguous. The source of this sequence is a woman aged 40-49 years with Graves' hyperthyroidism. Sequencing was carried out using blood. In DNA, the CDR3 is TGTGCCAGCAGTTTAGAGCCTTTCTACGAGCAGTACTTC. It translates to CASSLEPFYEQYF.